Each of the 5 T cell receptor beta chains below was sequenced from the same sample in a study of T cell responses to AZD1222 COVID-19 vaccine. The method was immunoSEQ multiplex PCR; TCRdb's version includes in-frame clones alone and lacks a portion of them. The sample contains over 100,000 clones, approximately 91% of which appear only once. The specimen comprised peripheral blood, sampled 28 days after the second AZD1222 dose. Source of these receptors: an adult who received the AZD1222 COVID-19 vaccine.

The V call is TRBV5-1, the J call TRBJ2-2; 7 bases align to TRBD1. V trimming: 0 bases; J trimming: 3 bases; junction bases outside the gene matches: 2. CDR3 size: 15 residues. Germline V gene data show CDR1 as SGHRS and CDR2 as YFSETQ. CDR3 DNA: TGCGCCAGCAGCTTGGAGACAGGGTACACCGGGGAGCTGTTTTTT. Translation gives CASSLETGYTGELFF.

This chain connects TRBV2 to TRBJ2-3; 8 bases align to TRBD2. V was pared by 8 bases and J by 4 bases, with 17 bases of the junction left unmatched. The CDR3 length is 17 residues. Germline loops: CDR1 SNHLY, CDR2 FYNNEI. The CDR3 protein is CASSPTKSGTSSDTQYF. DNA of the CDR3: TGTGCCAGCTCGCCCACAAAATCCGGGACTAGTTCAGATACGCAGTATTTT. Together with reference TRBV2 and TRBJ2-3, the CDR3 gives the full variable domain: EPEVTQTPSHQVTQMGQEVILRCVPISNHLYFYWYRQILGQKVEFLVSFYNNEISEKSEIFDDQFSVERPDGSNFTLKIRSTKLEDSAMYFCASSPTKSGTSSDTQYFGPGTRLTVL.

This clone occurred once. CDR3 protein: CASGFGQGYEKLFF. The CDR3 region has the DNA TGTGCTAGTGGTTTCGGACAGGGGTATGAAAAACTGTTTTTT. The chain carries TRBV12-5 and TRBJ1-4; 9 nucleotides agree with TRBD1. CDR3 length equals 14 residues. Per germline, CDR1 LGHNT and CDR2 FRNRAP. J gave up 6 bases and V 3 bases, and 2 bases lay outside the gene matches.

The chain couples TRBV2 to TRBJ1-3, with D maybe TRBD1 (5 bases). This CDR3 comprises 15 residues. V was clipped by 3 bases and J by 0 bases, with 9 bases between them. Per the germline V gene, CDR1 is SNHLY and CDR2 is FYNNEI. The CDR3: CASSDRADSGNTIYF. DNA of the CDR3: TGTGCCAGCAGTGACAGGGCCGACTCTGGAAACACCATATATTTT.

The chain is built from TRBV6-1 and TRBJ1-5; the D is unclear. The CDR3 contains 14 residues. Germline V gene data show CDR1 as MNHNS and CDR2 as SASEGT. Trimming stripped 2 bases from V and 7 bases from J, with 12 bases between. The CDR3 region is CASSEFGRGQPQHF. In DNA, the CDR3 is TGTGCCAGCAGTGAATTTGGACGTGGGCAGCCCCAGCATTTT.